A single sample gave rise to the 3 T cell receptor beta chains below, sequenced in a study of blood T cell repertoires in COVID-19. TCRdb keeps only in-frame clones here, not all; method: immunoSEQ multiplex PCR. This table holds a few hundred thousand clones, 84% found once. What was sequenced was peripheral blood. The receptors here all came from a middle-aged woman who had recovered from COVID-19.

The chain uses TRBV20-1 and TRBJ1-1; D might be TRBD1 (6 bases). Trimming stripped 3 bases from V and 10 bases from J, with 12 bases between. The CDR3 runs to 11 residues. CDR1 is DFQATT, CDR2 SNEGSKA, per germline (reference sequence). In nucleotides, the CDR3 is TGCAGTGCTAGTAAGGGGGTTGGAGCTTTCTTT. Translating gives CSASKGVGAFF.

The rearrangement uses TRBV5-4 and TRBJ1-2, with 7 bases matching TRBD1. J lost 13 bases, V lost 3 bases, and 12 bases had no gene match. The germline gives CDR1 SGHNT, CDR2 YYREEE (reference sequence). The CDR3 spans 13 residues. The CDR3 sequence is CASSSQGQYFPTF. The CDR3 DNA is TGTGCCAGCAGCTCGCAGGGACAGTATTTTCCCACCTTC.

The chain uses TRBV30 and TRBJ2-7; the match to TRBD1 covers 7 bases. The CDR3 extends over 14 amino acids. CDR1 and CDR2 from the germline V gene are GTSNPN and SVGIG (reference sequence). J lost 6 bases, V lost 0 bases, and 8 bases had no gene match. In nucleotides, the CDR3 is TGTGCCTGGAGTGTCGTACAGGGGATCCGCGAGCAGTACTTC. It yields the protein CAWSVVQGIREQYF. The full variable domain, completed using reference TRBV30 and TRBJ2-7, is SQTIHQWPATLVQPVGSPLSLECTVEGTSNPNLYWYRQAAGRGLQLLFYSVGIGQISSEVPQNLSASRPQDRQFILSSKKLLLSDSGFYLCAWSVVQGIREQYFGPGTRLTVT.